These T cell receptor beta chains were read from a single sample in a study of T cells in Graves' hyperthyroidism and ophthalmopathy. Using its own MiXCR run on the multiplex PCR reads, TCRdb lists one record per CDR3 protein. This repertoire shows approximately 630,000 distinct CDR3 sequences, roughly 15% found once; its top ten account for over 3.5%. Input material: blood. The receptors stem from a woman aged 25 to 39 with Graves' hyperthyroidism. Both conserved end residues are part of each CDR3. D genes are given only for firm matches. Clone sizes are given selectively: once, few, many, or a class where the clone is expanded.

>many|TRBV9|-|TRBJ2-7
TGTGCCAGCAGCACAGGGCTCGCCTACGAGCAGTACTTC
CASSTGLAYEQYF
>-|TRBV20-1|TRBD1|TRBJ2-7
TGCAGTGCTAGCGCCATGGGGACAGGGGGTTTCTCCTACGAGCAGTACTTC
CSASAMGTGGFSYEQYF
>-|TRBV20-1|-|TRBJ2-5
TGCAGTGCTAGAGCCCCAGCGACTGCCCAAGAGACCCAGTACTTC
CSARAPATAQETQYF
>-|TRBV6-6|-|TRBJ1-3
TGTGCCAGCAGTTACTCGAGGACAGCCTCTGGAAACACCATATATTTT
CASSYSRTASGNTIYF
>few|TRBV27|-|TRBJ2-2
TGTGCCAGCAGTACCCTAGCCGGGGAGCTGTTTTTT
CASSTLAGELFF
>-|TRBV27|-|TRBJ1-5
TGTGCCAGCAGTTCTTTGGCGCGTTTCGCCAATCAGCCCCAGCATTTT
CASSSLARFANQPQHF
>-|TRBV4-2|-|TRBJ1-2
TGTGCCAGCAGCCAAAGTACCGGGCCCGACTATGGCTACACCTTC
CASSQSTGPDYGYTF
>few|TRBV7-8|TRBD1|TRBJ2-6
TGTGCCAGCAGCTTAGGGACAGGGGGCTCTGGGGCCAACGTCCTGACTTTC
CASSLGTGGSGANVLTF
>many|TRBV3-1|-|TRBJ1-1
TGTGCCAGCAGACCTAGAGGAACGGACTACACTGAAGCTTTCTTT
CASRPRGTDYTEAFF
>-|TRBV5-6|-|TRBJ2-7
TGTGCCAGCAGGCATGACCATTCCACCGCCGAGCAGTACTTC
CASRHDHSTAEQYF
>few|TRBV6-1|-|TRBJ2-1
TGTGCCAGCAGCCCGGGACCGACCTCCTACAATGAGCAGTTCTTC
CASSPGPTSYNEQFF
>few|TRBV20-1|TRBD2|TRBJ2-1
TGCAGTGCTCCACGCCCTCTAGCGGGAAACTTTCATGAGCAGTTCTTC
CSAPRPLAGNFHEQFF
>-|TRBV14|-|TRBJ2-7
TGTGCCAGCAGCCACCCCGTAGGATCCCCTAACGAGCAGTACTTC
CASSHPVGSPNEQYF
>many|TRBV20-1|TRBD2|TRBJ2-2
TGCAGTGCTAGACCGGGGGGGCACCGGGGCACCGGGGAGCTGTTTTTT
CSARPGGHRGTGELFF
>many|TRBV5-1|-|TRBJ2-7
TGCGCCAGCAGCTTGTCCTCACGCCCCTACGAGCAGTACTTC
CASSLSSRPYEQYF
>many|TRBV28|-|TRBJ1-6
TGTGCCAGCAGTTGGGCCAGCCCTAATTCACCCCTCCACTTT
CASSWASPNSPLHF
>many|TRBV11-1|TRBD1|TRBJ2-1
TGTGCCAGCAGCTGGGACAGGTGGTCCTACAATGAGCAGTTCTTC
CASSWDRWSYNEQFF
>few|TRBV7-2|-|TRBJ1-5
TGTGCCAGCAGCTCGTTCATCGATCAGCCCCAGCATTTT
CASSSFIDQPQHF
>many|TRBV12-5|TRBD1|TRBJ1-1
TGTGCTAGTGGTTTGGTAACAGGGGTGGACACTGAAGCTTTCTTT
CASGLVTGVDTEAFF
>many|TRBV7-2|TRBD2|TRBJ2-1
TGTGCCAGCAGCTTGGGTAGCGGGAGTGGTGGATCCTACAATGAGCAGTTCTTC
CASSLGSGSGGSYNEQFF
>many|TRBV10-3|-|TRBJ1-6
TGTGCCATCAGTGAGACCGCAAGTCATAATTCACCCCTCCACTTT
CAISETASHNSPLHF